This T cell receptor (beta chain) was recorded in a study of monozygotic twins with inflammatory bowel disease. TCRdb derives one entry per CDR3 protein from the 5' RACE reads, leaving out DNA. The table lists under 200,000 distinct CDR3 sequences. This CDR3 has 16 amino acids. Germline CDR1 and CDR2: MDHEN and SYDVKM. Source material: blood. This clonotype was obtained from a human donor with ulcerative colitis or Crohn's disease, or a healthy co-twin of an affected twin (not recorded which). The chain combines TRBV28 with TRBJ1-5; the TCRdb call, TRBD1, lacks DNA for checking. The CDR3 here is CASSILGQSSNQPQHF.